A single sample gave rise to the 25 T cell receptor beta chains below, sequenced in a study of OX40 agonist ivuxolimab in advanced cancers. Repertoires were generated with immunoSEQ multiplex PCR, while TCRdb's copy carries only in-frame clones and drops some. The sample lists some 37,000 clones, about four fifths occurring once. This specimen consisted of CD4+ or CD8+ T cells sorted from blood, obtained in a trial of the OX40 agonist ivuxolimab. These receptors were obtained from an adult with an advanced solid tumor such as melanoma, head and neck, liver or kidney cancer.

The rearrangement uses TRBV7-3 and TRBJ2-3, with D perhaps TRBD1 (6 bases). V was clipped by 5 bases and J by 3 bases, with 18 bases between them. Germline V CDR1 and CDR2: SGHTA, FQGTGA. The CDR3 spans 16 residues. CDR3 residues: CASSPARGTGTDTQYF. The CDR3 DNA reads as TGTGCCAGCAGCCCCGCGAGGGGCACAGGGACAGATACGCAGTATTTT. Variable domain in full (rest from reference TRBV7-3 and TRBJ2-3): GAGVSQTPSNKVTEKGKYVELRCDPISGHTALYWYRQSLGQGPEFLIYFQGTGAADDSGLPNDRFFAVRPEGSVSTLKIQRTERGDSAVYLCASSPARGTGTDTQYFGPGTRLTVL.

J is TRBJ2-5 and V is TRBV7-9; D is unresolved. The germline gives CDR1 SEHNR, CDR2 FQNEAQ (reference sequence). The CDR3 contains 12 residues. V lost 1 base and J lost 5, with 5 bases in between. CDR3 coding DNA: TGTGCCAGCAGCTTAGTGGAGGAGACCCAGTACTTC. Its protein is CASSLVEETQYF.

The chain employs TRBV6-5 and TRBJ1-2; D is undetermined. Trimming removed 5 bases from V and 4 bases from J, with 11 bases in between. Per germline, CDR1 MNHEY and CDR2 SVGAGI. The CDR3 length is 13 residues. CDR3 protein: CASSLRAAYGYTF. The CDR3 DNA follows: TGTGCCAGCAGTCTCCGGGCAGCCTATGGCTACACCTTC.

J is TRBJ2-5 and V is TRBV27; 8 bases align to TRBD2. This CDR3 has 17 amino acids. Trimming at V came to 5 bases and at J to 2 bases, leaving 13 bases not matched to a gene. Germline lookup yields CDR1 MNHEY and CDR2 SMNVEV (reference sequence). This CDR3 reads CASSGSLFGGAQETQYF. CDR3 sequence (DNA): TGTGCCAGCAGTGGGTCCCTTTTCGGGGGGGCTCAAGAGACCCAGTACTTC.

V is TRBV19 and J is TRBJ1-3; D gene ambiguous. Germline V gene data show CDR1 as LNHDA and CDR2 as SQIVND (reference sequence). V was cut by 9 bases and J by 0 bases, with 15 bases left in between. CDR3 length: 15 amino acids. CDR3 sequence reads: CASKYEYSSGNTIYF. The CDR3 DNA is TGTGCCAGCAAATATGAGTACAGCTCTGGAAACACCATATATTTT.

V usage is TRBV2 and J usage is TRBJ1-4, with a possible D match to TRBD1 (6 bases). From germline, CDR1 is SNHLY and CDR2 FYNNEI. Trimming cost V 5 bases and J 5 bases, with 9 bases left between them. This CDR3 is built from 13 residues. The CDR3 here is CASSTRGNEKLFF. CDR3 DNA: TGTGCCAGCAGTACAAGGGGGAATGAAAAACTGTTTTTT.

In this sample, this clone turned up a few times. CDR3 region: CASSLTGGAARELFF. The CDR3 DNA sequence: TGCGCCAGCAGTCTAACAGGGGGCGCGGCCCGCGAACTGTTTTTT. The chain uses TRBV10-2 and TRBJ1-4; 9 nucleotides line up with TRBD1. V shed 5 bases and J 12 bases; nucleotides not matched to a gene: 13. Germline assignment: CDR1 WSHSY and CDR2 SAAADI. The CDR3 contains 15 residues.

CDR3 bases: TGTGCCAGCAGCCGGGATCCTTGGGGCCTATACGAGCAGTACTTC. It codes for CASSRDPWGLYEQYF. The chain joins TRBV7-2 to TRBJ2-7; D assignment may be TRBD1 or TRBD2 (5 bases each). Looked up from germline, CDR1 is SGHTA and CDR2 is FQGNSA. V lost 5 bases and J 4 bases, leaving 18 bases between the germline ends. The CDR3 has 15 amino acids.

The rearrangement links TRBV28 to TRBJ2-7; 12 bases are a match to TRBD2. From germline, CDR1 is MDHEN and CDR2 SYDVKM. The CDR3 sequence is 14 residues long. Trimming removed 5 bases from V and 2 bases from J; junction bases left unmatched: 1. The CDR3 is CASSLAGGTYEQYF. The DNA of the CDR3 is TGTGCCAGCAGTCTAGCGGGGGGGACCTACGAGCAGTACTTC. Looking up the rest from reference TRBV28 and TRBJ2-7 gives the full variable domain: DVKVTQSSRYLVKRTGEKVFLECVQDMDHENMFWYRQDPGLGLRLIYFSYDVKMKEKGDIPEGYSVSREKKERFSLILESASTNQTSMYLCASSLAGGTYEQYFGPGTRLTVT.

The genes are TRBV7-2 and TRBJ1-3, with a weak D call TRBD1 (6 bases). The germline V gene has CDR1 SGHTA and CDR2 FQGNSA. The CDR3 is 15 residues long. Trimming stripped 6 bases from V and 4 bases from J, with 16 bases between. CDR3 sequence (DNA): TGTGCCAGCAGGACACAGGGAAGGGAAGGAAACACCATATATTTT. Residues: CASRTQGREGNTIYF.

V is TRBV30 and J is TRBJ2-1; 7 bases agree with TRBD1. The CDR3 contains 16 residues. After removal of 4 bases from V and 7 bases from J, the junction contained 16 bases not matched to a gene. In germline, CDR1 is GTSNPN, CDR2 SVGIG (reference sequence). CDR3 bases: TGTGCCTGGACGAAAAGGGTGGGGCCAGGGGGTAATGAGCAGTTCTTC. This sequence encodes CAWTKRVGPGGNEQFF.

The sample holds one count of this clone. The chain links TRBV13 to TRBJ2-3, with unresolved D. The CDR3 consists of 14 residues. The V end lost 2 bases, the J end lost 1 base, and 7 bases lay between the germline ends. CDR1 and CDR2 (germline): PRHDT, FYEKMQ (reference sequence). The chain's CDR3 is CASSLYRRTDTQYF. In nucleotides, the CDR3 is TGTGCCAGCAGCTTATACCGACGCACAGATACGCAGTATTTT.

This chain links TRBV5-1 with TRBJ1-2; D is unclear. The germline V gene has CDR1 SGHRS and CDR2 YFSETQ. There are 15 residues in the CDR3. Trimming pared 6 bases from V and 7 bases from J, leaving 22 bases between. The DNA for the CDR3 is TGCGCCAGCACCCCACCCGGGCTGGAAAGTATTGGCTACACCTTC. Protein sequence: CASTPPGLESIGYTF.

The V call is TRBV7-6, the J call TRBJ2-7; TRBD2 matches 10 bases. The CDR3 length is 16 residues. From germline, CDR1 is SGHVS and CDR2 FNYEAQ. Trimming at V came to 4 bases and at J to 0 bases, leaving 6 bases not matched to a gene. CDR3 nucleotide sequence: TGTGCCAGCAGCTCTAGCGGGAGACAATCCTCCTACGAGCAGTACTTC. Translation gives CASSSSGRQSSYEQYF.

CDR3 sequence reads: CASKGGNEKLFF. In DNA form, the CDR3 reads TGTGCCTCAAAGGGGGGGAATGAAAAACTGTTTTTT. The chain joins TRBV30 to TRBJ1-4; D may be TRBD1 (6 bases). Germline V gene sequence: CDR1 GTSNPN, CDR2 SVGIG (reference sequence). This CDR3 region has 12 residues. With 7 bases removed from V and 5 bases from J, the gap between germline ends came to 11 bases.

V usage is TRBV6-1 and J usage is TRBJ2-5, with a tentative D call TRBD2 (5 bases). The CDR3 loop spans 16 amino acids. Germline V gene lookup returns CDR1 MNHNS and CDR2 SASEGT. Deletions cut 2 bases from V and 2 bases from J, with 15 bases between. The CDR3 loop reads CASSEPLGLRQETQYF. The CDR3 bases are TGTGCCAGCAGTGAACCCCTTGGACTTCGTCAAGAGACCCAGTACTTC.

This clone was detected only once. The rearrangement links TRBV9 to TRBJ2-3; a possible D gene is TRBD2 (7 bases). This CDR3 is 14 amino acids long. Germline V lookup: CDR1 SGDLS, CDR2 YYNGEE. V shed 2 bases and J shed 5 bases, with 12 bases lying between them. The CDR3 here is CASSVVGGRDTQYF. DNA of the CDR3: TGTGCCAGCAGCGTGGTCGGGGGGCGAGATACGCAGTATTTT. Full variable domain (missing parts from reference TRBV9 and TRBJ2-3): DSGVTQTPKHLITATGQRVTLRCSPRSGDLSVYWYQQSLDQGLQFLIQYYNGEERAKGNILERFSAQQFPDLHSELNLSSLELGDSALYFCASSVVGGRDTQYFGPGTRLTVL.

The V gene is TRBV6-1, the J gene TRBJ1-2, with D perhaps TRBD1 (5 bases). From germline, CDR1 is MNHNS and CDR2 SASEGT. This CDR3 has 14 amino acids. V lost 2 bases and J 7 bases, leaving 14 bases between the germline ends. CDR3 coding DNA: TGTGCCAGCAGTGAAATTTCGGGGGGAGGTGGCTACACCTTC. Translating it yields CASSEISGGGGYTF.

The chain joins TRBV11-2 to TRBJ2-1; D possibly corresponds to TRBD1 (5 bases). Germline CDR1 and CDR2: SGHAT and FQNNGV. Trimming shortened V by 3 bases and J by 0 bases, and 9 bases separated the two germline ends. The CDR3 loop spans 15 amino acids. CDR3 coding DNA: TGTGCCAGCAGCTTTACAGGTTACTCCTACAATGAGCAGTTCTTC. Protein sequence: CASSFTGYSYNEQFF.

The chain couples TRBV2 to TRBJ2-2, with D unresolved. Trimming left V 5 bases short and J 2 bases short, with 6 bases between. Germline V CDR1 and CDR2: SNHLY, FYNNEI. The length of the CDR3 is 13 residues. This chain's CDR3 is CASSRSNTGELFF. The CDR3 bases are TGTGCCAGCAGTCGATCTAACACCGGGGAGCTGTTTTTT.

The gene calls are TRBV25-1 and TRBJ2-7; D not resolved. The CDR3 extends over 12 amino acids. V lost 6 bases and J 7 bases, leaving 13 bases between the germline ends. CDR1 and CDR2 from the germline V gene are MGHDK and SYGVNS. The CDR3 DNA follows: TGTGCCAGCAGCGTTGGGCTGGGTGAGCAGTACTTC. Its protein is CASSVGLGEQYF.

The V call is TRBV11-2, the J call TRBJ2-7; possibly TRBD2 for D (6 bases). Germline V gene sequence: CDR1 SGHAT, CDR2 FQNNGV. This CDR3 is built from 11 residues. Trimming pared 3 bases from V and 7 bases from J, leaving 7 bases between. CDR3 region: CASSFGREQYF. CDR3 coding DNA: TGTGCCAGCAGCTTTGGGAGGGAGCAGTACTTC. Supplemented by reference TRBV11-2 and TRBJ2-7, the full variable domain reads EAGVAQSPRYKIIEKRQSVAFWCNPISGHATLYWYQQILGQGPKLLIQFQNNGVVDDSQLPKDRFSAERLKGVDSTLKIQPAKLEDSAVYLCASSFGREQYFGPGTRLTVT.

The chain couples TRBV2 to TRBJ2-3, with TRBD2 identical over 13 bases. CDR3 length: 15 residues. Germline V gene data show CDR1 as SNHLY and CDR2 as FYNNEI. V shed 6 bases and J 6 bases; nucleotides not matched to a gene: 6. The CDR3 protein is CASSPGTSGEDTQYF. CDR3 nucleotides: TGTGCCAGCAGCCCCGGGACTAGCGGGGAGGATACGCAGTATTTT.

The J gene is TRBJ1-3, the V gene TRBV11-2; 8 nucleotides match TRBD1. The CDR3 is made up of 15 amino acids. Unmatched junction bases numbered 7, after V lost 3 bases and J lost 6 bases. The germline V gene encodes CDR1 SGHAT and CDR2 FQNNGV. CDR3 bases: TGTGCCAGCAGCTTCCCGGACAGGGTAGTAAACACCATATATTTT. This encodes CASSFPDRVVNTIYF.

The V gene is TRBV6-5, the J gene TRBJ1-4; 7 positions agree with TRBD1. Germline V gene lookup returns CDR1 MNHEY and CDR2 SVGAGI. This CDR3 is built from 14 residues. J lost 11 bases, V lost 5 bases, and 11 bases had no gene match. CDR3 nucleotide sequence: TGTGCCAGCAGTCAACAGGGGCCTCGGAGGAAACTGTTTTTT. Its protein is CASSQQGPRRKLFF.